Listed below are T cell receptor beta chains from one sample, sequenced in a study of CD8 T cells in ankylosing spondylitis. MiXCR was run by TCRdb on the 5' RACE reads, yielding one entry per CDR3 protein. The table includes tens of thousands of distinct CDR3 sequences, more than 25% detected once. The sample was blood, either unsorted or a sorted T cell fraction (not recorded which). The receptors come from a male donor with ankylosing spondylitis or in good health (not recorded which). Both conserved end residues are part of each CDR3. D genes are given only for firm matches. Where a row states a size, it is once, few, many or the class of an expanded clone; other rows omit it.

-	TRBV15	TRBD2	TRBJ2-1	TGTGCCACCAGCTTTGGACTAGCCGTACGTGATGAGCAGTTCTTC	CATSFGLAVRDEQFF
-	TRBV3-1	TRBD1	TRBJ1-5	TGTGCCAGCAGCCAAGACCACAGGGGGCCTCAGCCCCAGCATTTT	CASSQDHRGPQPQHF
few	TRBV7-9	TRBD2	TRBJ2-1	TGTGCCAGCAGCTCCCGACTAGCGGGGGACAATGAGCAGTTCTTC	CASSSRLAGDNEQFF
-	TRBV7-6	TRBD1	TRBJ1-1	TGTGCCAGCAGCTCACAGGGGGCGATTGAAGCTTTCTTT	CASSSQGAIEAFF
few	TRBV15	-	TRBJ1-2	TGTGCCACCAGTACGGGGACGTTAGCTAACTATGGCTACACCTTC	CATSTGTLANYGYTF
-	TRBV5-1	-	TRBJ1-1	TGCGCCAGCAGCTGGGAAAGTGAAGCTTTCTTT	CASSWESEAFF
few	TRBV27	-	TRBJ2-7	TGTGCCAGCCGGAATCCTGTAGACTACGAGCAGTACTTC	CASRNPVDYEQYF
-	TRBV9	-	TRBJ1-1	TGTGCCAGCAGCGTAGTAGGGGAACCTGAAGCTTTCTTT	CASSVVGEPEAFF
few	TRBV29-1	-	TRBJ1-3	TGCAGTACCTCGGGGGGGCTCGATGGAAACACCATATATTTT	CSTSGGLDGNTIYF
many	TRBV5-1	TRBD2	TRBJ2-7	TGCGCCAGCAGCTGGCGGGAGAGTTTATACGAGCAGTACTTC	CASSWRESLYEQYF
few	TRBV5-6	-	TRBJ2-3	TGTGCCAGCAGCTTTGGGCCCAACACAGATACGCAGTATTTT	CASSFGPNTDTQYF
-	TRBV14	TRBD1	TRBJ1-4	TGTGCCAGCAGCGAGTGGACAGGGACTAATGAAAAACTGTTTTTT	CASSEWTGTNEKLFF
few	TRBV15	-	TRBJ1-5	TGTGCCACCAGCAGAGATATCCTCTCTAGACAGGAACCCCAGCCCCAGCATTTT	CATSRDILSRQEPQPQHF
-	TRBV5-4	-	TRBJ2-1	TGTGCCATCAGCCAGGGACTCCCATTGTCCTACAATGAGCAGTTCTTC	CAISQGLPLSYNEQFF
few	TRBV5-1	TRBD1	TRBJ1-2	TGCGCCAGCAGCCACGGAGACAGGGGAGATGGCTACACCTTC	CASSHGDRGDGYTF
-	TRBV12-3/TRBV12-4	TRBD1	TRBJ1-4	TGTGCCAGCAGCCAAGGGGCAGGGGGGAATGAAAAACTGTTTTTT	CASSQGAGGNEKLFF
few	TRBV7-3	-	TRBJ2-2	TGTGCCAGCAGCTTAACAGGGTCCGGGGAGCTGTTTTTT	CASSLTGSGELFF
few	TRBV5-1	-	TRBJ2-5	TGCGCCAGCAGCTTGCCAGGGAAAGAGACCCAGTACTTC	CASSLPGKETQYF